The 29 T cell receptor beta chains listed next were all sequenced from one sample in a study of T cell repertoires in cytomegalovirus infection. TCRdb called the reads again in MiXCR, with one record for every CDR3 protein. The table has roughly 300,000 distinct CDR3 sequences, approximately 9.5% seen once. What was sequenced was PBMCs. The receptor set was obtained from a human donor in good health (CMV status not recorded). Some clones in this sample may be carry-over from other donors' samples.

There are a few counts of this clonotype. V usage is TRBV27 and J usage is TRBJ2-1; the D gene is possibly TRBD1 (5 bases). Trimming removed 3 bases at V and 8 bases at J, with 14 bases between. The germline gives CDR1 MNHEY, CDR2 SMNVEV (reference sequence). The CDR3 covers 14 residues. CDR3 amino acids: CASSFDRIKYEQFF. The CDR3 coding sequence is TGTGCCAGCAGTTTCGACAGAATTAAGTATGAGCAGTTCTTC.

This clonotype appeared a few times. This sequence joins TRBV27 and TRBJ2-7; D ambiguous. The V gene's germline CDR1 is MNHEY and CDR2 SMNVEV (reference sequence). The V end lost 4 bases, the J end lost 2 bases, and 12 bases lay between the germline ends. CDR3 length: 14 residues. CDR3 nucleotide sequence: TGTGCCAGCAGTTCCACTCCTGCGCCCTACGAGCAGTACTTC. It translates to CASSSTPAPYEQYF.

The rearrangement joins TRBV23-1 to TRBJ2-2, with D possibly TRBD1 on 6 matching bases. TRBV23-1 is marked as an open reading frame, function uncertain. The V end lost 1 base, the J end lost 0 bases, and 21 bases lay between the germline ends. CDR3 length equals 20 residues. DNA for the CDR3: TGCGCCAGCAGTCAATGCGCTTGCCCAACTAGGGGGACGAACACCGGGGAGCTGTTTTTT. Its protein product is CASSQCACPTRGTNTGELFF.

This clonotype has ten or more counts. This chain links TRBV28 with TRBJ2-7, with D hard to call. Germline V CDR1 and CDR2: MDHEN, SYDVKM. The CDR3 runs to 14 residues. With 5 bases removed from V and 4 bases from J, the gap between germline ends came to 15 bases. CDR3 amino acids: CASSNAVGPYEQYF. CDR3 sequence (DNA): TGTGCCAGCAGTAATGCGGTCGGCCCTTACGAGCAGTACTTC. The variable domain in full, with the rest retrieved from reference TRBV28 and TRBJ2-7, is DVKVTQSSRYLVKRTGEKVFLECVQDMDHENMFWYRQDPGLGLRLIYFSYDVKMKEKGDIPEGYSVSREKKERFSLILESASTNQTSMYLCASSNAVGPYEQYFGPGTRLTVT.

The chain employs TRBV7-9 and TRBJ2-5; 8 positions agree with TRBD2. Germline assignment: CDR1 SEHNR and CDR2 FQNEAQ (reference sequence). CDR3 size: 20 residues. J lost 7 bases, V lost 5 bases, and 27 bases had no gene match. CDR3 DNA sequence: TGTGCCAGCAGCGCGGGCCCCACTAGGATGGAACTAGCGGTCACTTGGACCCAGTACTTC. The encoded protein is CASSAGPTRMELAVTWTQYF. Drawing the rest from reference TRBV7-9 and TRBJ2-5, the complete variable domain is DTGVSQNPRHKITKRGQNVTFRCDPISEHNRLYWYRQTLGQGPEFLTYFQNEAQLEKSRLLSDRFSAERPKGSFSTLEIQRTEQGDSAMYLCASSAGPTRMELAVTWTQYFGPGTRLLVL.

This clonotype was observed at least ten times. The chain uses TRBV7-2 and TRBJ2-1; the match to TRBD2 covers 10 bases. CDR3 length: 15 residues. The V segment lost 7 bases and the J segment 2 bases; nucleotides outside the gene matches: 5. Germline loops: CDR1 SGHTA, CDR2 FQGNSA. CDR3 nucleotide sequence: TGTGCCAGCATCCCTACTAGCGGGGCCTACAATGAGCAGTTCTTC. This translates into CASIPTSGAYNEQFF.

This clonotype was counted only a few times. V usage is TRBV29-1 and J usage is TRBJ1-4, with D possibly being TRBD1 (6 bases). The V end lost 0 bases, the J end lost 4 bases, and 18 bases lay between the germline ends. Germline CDR1 SQVTM, CDR2 ANQGSEA. This CDR3 is 17 amino acids long. CDR3 sequence: CSVEDGARGGNNEKLFF. The CDR3 bases are TGCAGCGTTGAAGATGGAGCGAGGGGGGGGAATAATGAAAAACTGTTTTTT.

Comments on this clonotype: This could be a read error, since a much larger clone is one nucleotide away. The chain carries TRBV25-1 and TRBJ2-7, with D perhaps matching TRBD1 (6 bases). CDR3 length: 14 residues. V dropped 8 bases and J dropped 6 bases, with 20 bases sitting between them. CDR1 and CDR2 (germline): MGHDK, SYGVNS. CDR3 sequence reads: CASVSPGHNSEQYF. In DNA form, the CDR3 reads TGTGCCAGCGTCTCTCCGGGACATAACTCCGAGCAGTACTTC.

This clonotype appeared many times. The CDR3 bases are TGTGCCAGCAGTGGGACAGGGGGACAGCCCCAGCATTTT. Amino acids: CASSGTGGQPQHF. The rearrangement links TRBV6-6 to TRBJ1-5; TRBD1 matches at 11 bases. The CDR3 is made up of 13 amino acids. Germline loops: CDR1 MNHNY, CDR2 SVGAGI (reference sequence). V dropped 5 bases and J dropped 7; count of bases not matched to a gene: 1.

This clonotype was counted a few times. The chain has TRBV2 and TRBJ2-1; 10 bases are a match to TRBD2. Trimming removed 5 bases from V and 4 bases from J; junction bases left unmatched: 8. Germline V CDR1 and CDR2: SNHLY, FYNNEI. The CDR3 consists of 16 residues. CDR3 nucleotide sequence: TGTGCCAGCAGTCTCCGGACTAGCGGCCGATACAATGAGCAGTTCTTC. This translates into CASSLRTSGRYNEQFF.

Many counts were recorded for this clonotype. The J gene is TRBJ2-5, the V gene TRBV20-1, with D tentatively TRBD2 (6 bases). V was clipped by 5 bases and J by 5 bases, with 15 bases between them. CDR1 and CDR2 (germline): DFQATT, SNEGSKA (reference sequence). CDR3 length: 13 amino acids. CDR3 sequence reads: CSAQREGGETQYF. The CDR3, as DNA: TGCAGTGCTCAAAGGGAAGGAGGGGAGACCCAGTACTTC.

This clonotype was counted many times. For the CDR3, the DNA is TGTGCCAGCAGCTACACAGCCTATGGCTACACCTTC. Translating it yields CASSYTAYGYTF. The chain joins TRBV7-2 to TRBJ1-2; D ambiguous. This CDR3 spans 12 amino acids. Germline V CDR1 and CDR2: SGHTA, FQGNSA. Trimming took off 4 bases at V and 4 bases at J, with 7 bases between the two ends. Variable domain in full (rest from reference TRBV7-2 and TRBJ1-2): GAGVSQSPSNKVTEKGKDVELRCDPISGHTALYWYRQSLGQGLEFLIYFQGNSAPDKSGLPSDRFSAERTGGSVSTLTIQRTQQEDSAVYLCASSYTAYGYTFGSGTRLTVV.

The V gene is TRBV7-2, the J gene TRBJ1-2; the D is unclear. The CDR3 contains 16 residues. The V gene lost 3 bases and the J gene lost 2 bases, with 16 bases spanning the gap. Germline assignment: CDR1 SGHTA and CDR2 FQGNSA. DNA of the CDR3: TGTGCCAGCAGCTTTCGGGCAGGATTTACCAACTATGGCTACACCTTC. It is translated as CASSFRAGFTNYGYTF.

This clonotype appeared many times. J is TRBJ2-4 and V is TRBV7-2; TRBD1 aligns across 8 bases. This CDR3 spans 16 amino acids. The germline gives CDR1 SGHTA, CDR2 FQGNSA. Trimming removed 3 bases from V and 5 bases from J; junction bases left unmatched: 9. The CDR3, as DNA: TGTGCCAGCAGCTTCAGGGGGCAGGCGGGCGAAAACATTCAGTACTTC. It specifies CASSFRGQAGENIQYF. Complete variable domain (other parts from reference TRBV7-2 and TRBJ2-4): GAGVSQSPSNKVTEKGKDVELRCDPISGHTALYWYRQSLGQGLEFLIYFQGNSAPDKSGLPSDRFSAERTGGSVSTLTIQRTQQEDSAVYLCASSFRGQAGENIQYFGAGTRLSVL.

This clonotype was counted only a few times. The J gene is TRBJ2-7, the V gene TRBV7-3; D uncertain. From germline, CDR1 is SGHTA and CDR2 FQGTGA. CDR3 length: 12 amino acids. V lost 5 bases and J 5 bases, leaving 10 bases between the germline ends. This CDR3 is CASSPEFNEQYF. CDR3 in DNA: TGTGCCAGCAGCCCCGAGTTCAACGAGCAGTACTTC.

The genes are TRBV2 and TRBJ2-2, with 7 bases identical to TRBD1. The CDR3 has 15 amino acids. V was clipped by 8 bases and J by 2 bases; unmatched bases: 8. Germline lookup yields CDR1 SNHLY and CDR2 FYNNEI. The CDR3 protein is CASLTTGINTGELFF. CDR3 bases: TGTGCCAGCCTAACGACAGGGATAAACACCGGGGAGCTGTTTTTT. The whole variable domain, remainder taken from reference TRBV2 and TRBJ2-2, is EPEVTQTPSHQVTQMGQEVILRCVPISNHLYFYWYRQILGQKVEFLVSFYNNEISEKSEIFDDQFSVERPDGSNFTLKIRSTKLEDSAMYFCASLTTGINTGELFFGEGSRLTVL.

V is TRBV6-2 or TRBV6-3 and J is TRBJ2-1; the match to TRBD2 covers 12 bases. CDR1 is MNHEY, CDR2 SVGEGT, per germline. The CDR3 consists of 15 residues. With 5 bases clipped from V and 9 bases from J, the junction kept 8 bases outside the gene matches. The CDR3 region has the DNA TGTGCCAGCAGTCCGACTAGCGGGAGTTCGCTTGAGCAGTTCTTC. This sequence encodes CASSPTSGSSLEQFF.

This clonotype was observed at least ten times. The V call is TRBV6-2 or TRBV6-3, the J call TRBJ2-7; D remains ambiguous. V lost 2 bases to trimming and J lost 6 bases, with 20 bases between them. The CDR3 is made up of 16 amino acids. Germline values: CDR1 MNHEY, CDR2 SVGEGT. CDR3 region: CASSYNRVRAPFEQYF. The DNA of the CDR3 is TGTGCCAGCAGTTACAACCGGGTCCGCGCCCCTTTCGAGCAGTACTTC.

This chain uses TRBV7-8 with TRBJ1-2; D unresolved. Trimming shortened V by 1 base and J by 2 bases, and 8 bases separated the two germline ends. The CDR3 consists of 14 residues. Germline CDR1 reads SGHVS; CDR2 reads FQNEAQ. The CDR3, as DNA: TGTGCCAGCAGCTTAGGGACCTGGAACTATGGCTACACCTTC. This translates into CASSLGTWNYGYTF.

This clonotype was seen ten or more times. This chain connects TRBV7-2 to TRBJ2-7; D is possibly TRBD2 (5 bases). There are 13 residues in the CDR3. CDR1 SGHTA and CDR2 FQGNSA come from the germline V gene. Trimming left V 1 base short and J 4 bases short, with 8 bases between. The CDR3 here is CASSLGTHYEQYF. Written as DNA, the CDR3 is TGTGCCAGCAGCTTAGGGACTCATTACGAGCAGTACTTC.

This clonotype was seen more than once but under ten times. The chain employs TRBV7-2 and TRBJ2-7; the D call may be TRBD1 or TRBD2 (5 bases each). CDR3 length: 14 amino acids. Per the germline V gene, CDR1 is SGHTA and CDR2 is FQGNSA. V lost 5 bases to trimming and J lost 1 base, with 12 bases between them. The CDR3 region has the DNA TGTGCCAGCAGCCGAGGGACGTCTTCCTACGAGCAGTACTTC. The encoded protein is CASSRGTSSYEQYF.

This clonotype has ten or more counts. J is TRBJ2-5 and V is TRBV7-2, with D maybe TRBD2 (6 bases). The V end was cut by 1 base, the J end by 2 bases, with 8 bases between. Germline lookup yields CDR1 SGHTA and CDR2 FQGNSA. The length of the CDR3 is 14 residues. The CDR3 DNA is TGTGCCAGCAGCTTAGGGGCGGGGCAAGAGACCCAGTACTTC. Amino acids: CASSLGAGQETQYF.

This clonotype was observed many times. The chain carries TRBV7-9 and TRBJ1-2; D uncertain. The CDR3 extends over 14 amino acids. Germline V gives CDR1 SEHNR, CDR2 FQNEAQ (reference sequence). V was shortened by 4 bases and J by 4 bases, with 13 bases between the two germline ends. The CDR3 sequence: CASSYNTGSYGYTF. The DNA of the CDR3 is TGTGCCAGCAGCTACAACACCGGCTCCTATGGCTACACCTTC.

This clonotype was counted many times. The genes are TRBV24-1 and TRBJ2-2, with D possibly TRBD2 on 5 matching bases. The CDR3 runs to 13 residues. V lost 4 bases and J 5 bases, leaving 7 bases between the germline ends. CDR1 is KGHDR, CDR2 SFDVKD, per germline. The CDR3 DNA sequence: TGTGCCACCAGTGACGGGGTTACCGGGGAGCTGTTTTTT. This gives the protein CATSDGVTGELFF.

The chain joins TRBV5-1 to TRBJ1-2; D is unclear. Trimming removed 1 base at V and 6 bases at J, with 7 bases between. CDR1 SGHRS and CDR2 YFSETQ come from the germline V gene. The CDR3 is made up of 12 amino acids. Written as DNA, the CDR3 is TGCGCCAGCAGCTTGACACTTGATGGCTACACCTTC. It yields the protein CASSLTLDGYTF.

This clonotype showed up many times. The chain joins TRBV12-3 or TRBV12-4 to TRBJ2-2; 11 nucleotides match TRBD2. The CDR3 loop spans 16 amino acids. Unmatched junction bases numbered 12, after V lost 6 bases and J lost 9 bases. The CDR3 region is CASRHQPLAGDRELFF. In DNA form, the CDR3 reads TGTGCCAGCAGACACCAACCACTAGCGGGGGATAGGGAGCTGTTTTTT.

This clonotype turned up a few times. The V and J genes are TRBV19 and TRBJ1-1, with 9 bases aligning to TRBD1. This CDR3 has 16 amino acids. J was trimmed by 1 base and V by 7 bases; bases with no gene match: 10. Germline V gene data show CDR1 as LNHDA and CDR2 as SQIVND (reference sequence). CDR3 in amino acids: CASIRNLGQGNTEAFF. DNA of the CDR3: TGTGCCAGTATACGAAACCTGGGACAGGGGAACACTGAAGCTTTCTTT.

This clonotype has just a few counts. V gene TRBV27 combines with J gene TRBJ2-3, with 8 bases aligning to TRBD2. Germline values: CDR1 MNHEY, CDR2 SMNVEV (reference sequence). V was pared by 3 bases and J by 2 bases, with 10 bases of the junction left unmatched. The CDR3 has 17 residues. CDR3 bases: TGTGCCAGCAGTTTCCGCCCACTAGCGGTACACACAGATACGCAGTATTTT. Protein sequence: CASSFRPLAVHTDTQYF.

The chain couples TRBV5-4 to TRBJ1-2, with D possibly matching TRBD1 (6 bases). CDR1 and CDR2 (germline): SGHNT, YYREEE (reference sequence). Trimming removed 5 bases from V and 4 bases from J, with 18 bases in between. CDR3 length: 15 amino acids. The CDR3 DNA reads TGTGCCAGCAGATCTGCGGGGGGCGCTTTCTATGGCTACACCTTC. Translation: CASRSAGGAFYGYTF. Looking up the rest from reference TRBV5-4 and TRBJ1-2 gives the full variable domain: ETGVTQSPTHLIKTRGQQVTLRCSSQSGHNTVSWYQQALGQGPQFIFQYYREEENGRGNFPPRFSGLQFPNYSSELNVNALELDDSALYLCASRSAGGAFYGYTFGSGTRLTVV.